The text below deals with one TCR beta chain. The antigen is undetermined. V gave up 0 bases and J gave up 1 base, with 16 bases separating them. Germline-derived CDR1 and CDR2 are MDHEN and SYDVKM. The CDR3 extends over 18 amino acids. The data derive from a study of vaccination and CD4 T cells after COVID-19. Sample treatment: approximately 9-day PBMC culture with coronavirus spike peptide pools or control peptides (ViraFEST assay). Sequencing of DNA taken from cultured CD4+ T cells relied on the Oncomine TCR Beta short-read assay. The genomic DNA was obtained from cultured CD4+ T cells by extraction with the QIAamp micro DNA kit. TCRdb re-called the PCR reads through MiXCR, storing one row per CDR3 protein. The table includes over 9,500 distinct CDR3 sequences, more than 55% detected once.

Sequencing input: CD4+ T cells from blood, cultured in vitro. The receptor's source is a human donor who had recovered from COVID-19. This chain connects TRBV28 to TRBJ1-5; D remains ambiguous. CDR3 nucleotide sequence: TGTGCCAGCAGTTTATGGCCCGGGAGGGTTCGGAGCAATCAGCCCCAGCATTTT. It is translated as CASSLWPGRVRSNQPQHF.